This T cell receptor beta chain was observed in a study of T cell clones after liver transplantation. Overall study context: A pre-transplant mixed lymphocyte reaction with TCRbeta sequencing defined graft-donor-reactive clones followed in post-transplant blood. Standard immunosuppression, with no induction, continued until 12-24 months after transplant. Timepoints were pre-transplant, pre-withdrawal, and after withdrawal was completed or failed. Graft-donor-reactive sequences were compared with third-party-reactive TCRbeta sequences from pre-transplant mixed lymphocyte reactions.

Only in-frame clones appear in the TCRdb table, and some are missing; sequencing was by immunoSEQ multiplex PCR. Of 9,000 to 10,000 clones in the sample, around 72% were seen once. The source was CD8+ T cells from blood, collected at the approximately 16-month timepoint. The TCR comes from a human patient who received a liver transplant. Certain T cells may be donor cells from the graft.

The chain's CDR3 is CASSRTSNTIYF. In DNA, the CDR3 is TGTGCCAGCAGCCGGACAAGTAACACCATATATTTT. The rearrangement uses TRBV5-6 and TRBJ1-3; TRBD1 is a possible D gene (5 bases). V lost 4 bases and J lost 7, with 9 bases in between. The CDR3 extends over 12 amino acids. Per germline, CDR1 SGHDT and CDR2 YYEEEE.